This is a list of T cell receptor beta chains from one sample in a study of T cells in Graves' hyperthyroidism and ophthalmopathy. TCRdb re-called the multiplex PCR reads through MiXCR, storing one row per CDR3 protein. Of about 640,000 distinct CDR3 sequences in the sample, less than 25% were seen once. Specimen: blood. All receptors derive from a man aged 25-40 years with Graves' ophthalmopathy. Each CDR3 is given with its conserved first and last residue. D genes are given only for firm matches. A row's size may be missing; if present it is once, few, many or a size class.

len: 17; d_gene: .; abundance: .; j_gene: TRBJ1-4; v_gene: TRBV5-6; CDR3aa: CASSSLADRTTNEKLFF; CDR3nt: TGTGCCAGCAGCTCGTTGGCGGACAGAACAACTAATGAAAAACTGTTTTTT
len: 17; d_gene: TRBD2; abundance: .; j_gene: TRBJ2-2; v_gene: TRBV20-1; CDR3aa: CSARGNRGRALGGELFF; CDR3nt: TGCAGTGCTAGAGGGAATCGCGGGAGGGCCCTGGGCGGGGAGCTGTTTTTT
len: 17; d_gene: .; abundance: many; j_gene: TRBJ2-7; v_gene: TRBV11-2; CDR3aa: CASSFPLKAGKSYEQYF; CDR3nt: TGTGCCAGCAGCTTCCCGCTCAAGGCAGGGAAATCTTACGAGCAGTACTTC
len: 15; d_gene: .; abundance: few; j_gene: TRBJ2-7; v_gene: TRBV12-3/TRBV12-4; CDR3aa: CASSLAWGAGYEQYF; CDR3nt: TGTGCCAGCAGTTTAGCGTGGGGGGCTGGGTACGAGCAGTACTTC
len: 15; d_gene: TRBD1; abundance: .; j_gene: TRBJ1-1; v_gene: TRBV4-1; CDR3aa: CASSQSDRVNTEAFF; CDR3nt: TGCGCCAGCAGCCAATCGGACAGGGTGAACACTGAAGCTTTCTTT
len: 14; d_gene: .; abundance: many; j_gene: TRBJ2-1; v_gene: TRBV11-2; CDR3aa: CASSGLTDYNEQFF; CDR3nt: TGTGCCAGCAGCGGTCTGACAGATTACAATGAGCAGTTCTTC
len: 16; d_gene: TRBD2; abundance: many; j_gene: TRBJ2-1; v_gene: TRBV7-2; CDR3aa: CASRGGRMVHRNEQFF; CDR3nt: TGTGCCAGCAGGGGGGGGAGGATGGTGCATCGGAATGAGCAGTTCTTC
len: 16; d_gene: .; abundance: many; j_gene: TRBJ2-3; v_gene: TRBV5-1; CDR3aa: CASSLGGTHGTDTQYF; CDR3nt: TGCGCCAGCAGCTTGGGGGGGACGCACGGCACAGATACGCAGTATTTT
len: 15; d_gene: TRBD1; abundance: few; j_gene: TRBJ1-1; v_gene: TRBV19; CDR3aa: CASSARQGGNTEAFF; CDR3nt: TGTGCCAGTAGTGCCCGACAGGGGGGGAACACTGAAGCTTTCTTT
len: 17; d_gene: TRBD2; abundance: .; j_gene: TRBJ2-1; v_gene: TRBV20-1; CDR3aa: CSARDPSGPSSYNEQFF; CDR3nt: TGCAGTGCTAGAGACCCTAGCGGACCCAGCTCCTACAATGAGCAGTTCTTC
len: 19; d_gene: TRBD2; abundance: few; j_gene: TRBJ2-1; v_gene: TRBV7-9; CDR3aa: CATRSAGTSGSSSYNEQFF; CDR3nt: TGTGCCACCAGATCGGCCGGGACTAGCGGGTCGAGCTCCTACAATGAGCAGTTCTTC
len: 12; d_gene: .; abundance: many; j_gene: TRBJ1-1; v_gene: TRBV30; CDR3aa: CAWDRRDTEAFF; CDR3nt: TGTGCCTGGGATAGGCGTGACACTGAAGCTTTCTTT
len: 16; d_gene: .; abundance: .; j_gene: TRBJ2-7; v_gene: TRBV25-1; CDR3aa: CASSTVVGFPPGEQYF; CDR3nt: TGTGCCAGCAGTACCGTAGTTGGGTTCCCACCCGGCGAGCAGTACTTC
len: 18; d_gene: .; abundance: few; j_gene: TRBJ1-1; v_gene: TRBV7-8; CDR3aa: CASSLAGTRLMVNTEAFF; CDR3nt: TGTGCCAGCAGCCTCGCCGGGACACGTCTGATGGTGAACACTGAAGCTTTCTTT
len: 15; d_gene: .; abundance: .; j_gene: TRBJ1-3; v_gene: TRBV6-2/TRBV6-3; CDR3aa: CASSYRRNSGNTIYF; CDR3nt: TGTGCCAGCAGTTACCGTCGGAACAGCGGAAACACCATATATTTT
len: 15; d_gene: TRBD1; abundance: many; j_gene: TRBJ1-1; v_gene: TRBV28; CDR3aa: CASSYMPGQGTEAFF; CDR3nt: TGTGCCAGCAGTTACATGCCGGGACAGGGGACTGAAGCTTTCTTT
len: 16; d_gene: TRBD1; abundance: .; j_gene: TRBJ1-1; v_gene: TRBV20-1; CDR3aa: CSASGSGQGANTEAFF; CDR3nt: TGCAGTGCTAGTGGATCGGGACAGGGGGCGAACACTGAAGCTTTCTTT
len: 14; d_gene: .; abundance: many; j_gene: TRBJ1-1; v_gene: TRBV13; CDR3aa: CASSLGRGLTEAFF; CDR3nt: TGTGCCAGCAGCTTAGGACGGGGACTCACTGAAGCTTTCTTT
len: 12; d_gene: .; abundance: .; j_gene: TRBJ1-1; v_gene: TRBV20-1; CDR3aa: CSAKQKNTEAFF; CDR3nt: TGCAGTGCAAAACAGAAAAACACTGAAGCTTTCTTT
len: 16; d_gene: TRBD2; abundance: .; j_gene: TRBJ2-2; v_gene: TRBV28; CDR3aa: CASSEPTSGRGGELFF; CDR3nt: TGTGCCAGCAGTGAACCGACTAGCGGGAGAGGCGGGGAGCTGTTTTTT
len: 11; d_gene: .; abundance: few; j_gene: TRBJ2-7; v_gene: TRBV7-2; CDR3aa: CASESTYEQYF; CDR3nt: TGTGCCAGCGAATCGACGTACGAGCAGTACTTC
len: 18; d_gene: .; abundance: .; j_gene: TRBJ1-5; v_gene: TRBV20-1; CDR3aa: CSAREDAGDTRRSRPQHF; CDR3nt: TGCAGTGCTAGAGAGGACGCAGGGGACACACGGCGGTCTCGGCCCCAGCATTTT
len: 14; d_gene: .; abundance: few; j_gene: TRBJ1-1; v_gene: TRBV15; CDR3aa: CATSRRQLNTEAFF; CDR3nt: TGTGCCACCAGCAGACGACAGCTTAACACTGAAGCTTTCTTT
len: 16; d_gene: .; abundance: few; j_gene: TRBJ2-1; v_gene: TRBV24-1; CDR3aa: CATSDSGLPSYNEQFF; CDR3nt: TGTGCCACCAGTGATTCAGGGCTACCCTCCTACAATGAGCAGTTCTTC
len: 14; d_gene: .; abundance: few; j_gene: TRBJ2-1; v_gene: TRBV7-9; CDR3aa: CASSFGRPGDEQFF; CDR3nt: TGTGCCAGCAGCTTTGGCAGGCCCGGCGATGAGCAGTTCTTC
len: 12; d_gene: .; abundance: few; j_gene: TRBJ1-2; v_gene: TRBV20-1; CDR3aa: CSARKTRYGYTF; CDR3nt: TGCAGTGCTAGGAAAACACGTTATGGCTACACCTTC
len: 15; d_gene: TRBD2; abundance: many; j_gene: TRBJ2-7; v_gene: TRBV12-3/TRBV12-4; CDR3aa: CASSITSDPSYEQYF; CDR3nt: TGTGCCAGCAGTATAACTAGCGACCCCTCCTACGAGCAGTACTTC
len: 15; d_gene: TRBD1; abundance: .; j_gene: TRBJ1-5; v_gene: TRBV20-1; CDR3aa: CSASSGQAPNQPQHF; CDR3nt: TGCAGTGCTAGTTCGGGACAGGCTCCTAATCAGCCCCAGCATTTT
len: 17; d_gene: .; abundance: .; j_gene: TRBJ1-6; v_gene: TRBV7-2; CDR3aa: CASSANPGPTYNSPLHF; CDR3nt: TGTGCCAGCAGCGCCAATCCAGGTCCTACCTATAATTCACCCCTCCACTTT
len: 15; d_gene: .; abundance: .; j_gene: TRBJ2-2; v_gene: TRBV4-1; CDR3aa: CASSQGLLNTGELFF; CDR3nt: TGCGCCAGCAGCCAAGGACTCCTGAACACCGGGGAGCTGTTTTTT
len: 18; d_gene: TRBD2; abundance: few; j_gene: TRBJ2-5; v_gene: TRBV20-1; CDR3aa: CSARDRTSGRPPQETQYF; CDR3nt: TGCAGTGCTAGAGACCGGACTAGCGGGAGACCCCCCCAAGAGACCCAGTACTTC
len: 14; d_gene: .; abundance: few; j_gene: TRBJ2-7; v_gene: TRBV7-9; CDR3aa: CASSAEARSREQYF; CDR3nt: TGTGCCAGCAGCGCCGAAGCCCGGTCAAGGGAGCAGTACTTC
len: 16; d_gene: .; abundance: few; j_gene: TRBJ2-7; v_gene: TRBV10-3; CDR3aa: CAISDTGQDLRGEQYF; CDR3nt: TGTGCCATCAGTGACACTGGGCAGGACCTAAGGGGGGAGCAGTACTTC
len: 15; d_gene: .; abundance: few; j_gene: TRBJ1-4; v_gene: TRBV20-1; CDR3aa: CSARDLGGLGEKLFF; CDR3nt: TGCAGTGCTAGAGATCTGGGCGGCCTGGGAGAAAAACTGTTTTTT
len: 16; d_gene: TRBD2; abundance: many; j_gene: TRBJ2-3; v_gene: TRBV3-1; CDR3aa: CASSQPGLAGVDTQYF; CDR3nt: TGTGCCAGCAGCCAGCCGGGACTAGCGGGAGTAGATACGCAGTATTTT
len: 11; d_gene: .; abundance: few; j_gene: TRBJ1-1; v_gene: TRBV27; CDR3aa: CASISPPEAFF; CDR3nt: TGTGCCAGCATTTCTCCGCCTGAAGCTTTCTTT
len: 16; d_gene: TRBD2; abundance: .; j_gene: TRBJ2-5; v_gene: TRBV5-1; CDR3aa: CASSSSPTSGTETQYF; CDR3nt: TGCGCCAGCAGCTCCAGCCCGACTAGCGGGACGGAGACCCAGTACTTC
len: 15; d_gene: TRBD2; abundance: .; j_gene: TRBJ2-2; v_gene: TRBV7-3; CDR3aa: CASSSGLAVTGELFF; CDR3nt: TGTGCCAGCAGCTCCGGACTAGCGGTCACCGGGGAGCTGTTTTTT
len: 15; d_gene: .; abundance: many; j_gene: TRBJ2-2; v_gene: TRBV28; CDR3aa: CASSLSDANTGELFF; CDR3nt: TGTGCCAGCAGTTTATCGGACGCGAACACCGGGGAGCTGTTTTTT
len: 13; d_gene: .; abundance: many; j_gene: TRBJ1-1; v_gene: TRBV27; CDR3aa: CASRTGAVAEAFF; CDR3nt: TGTGCCAGCAGAACGGGTGCGGTGGCTGAAGCTTTCTTT
len: 14; d_gene: TRBD1; abundance: many; j_gene: TRBJ2-7; v_gene: TRBV11-2; CDR3aa: CASSYGTGVDEQYF; CDR3nt: TGTGCCAGCAGCTACGGGACAGGGGTCGACGAGCAGTACTTC
len: 14; d_gene: TRBD2; abundance: .; j_gene: TRBJ2-1; v_gene: TRBV9; CDR3aa: CASSWGGGDNEQFF; CDR3nt: TGTGCCAGCAGTTGGGGCGGGGGGGACAATGAGCAGTTCTTC
len: 15; d_gene: TRBD2; abundance: many; j_gene: TRBJ2-5; v_gene: TRBV2; CDR3aa: CASTPTSGAAETQYF; CDR3nt: TGTGCCAGCACTCCTACTAGCGGAGCTGCAGAGACCCAGTACTTC
len: 16; d_gene: TRBD2; abundance: .; j_gene: TRBJ2-7; v_gene: TRBV4-2; CDR3aa: CASSQVAGASSYEQYF; CDR3nt: TGTGCCAGCAGCCAGGTAGCGGGAGCGAGCTCCTACGAGCAGTACTTC
len: 12; d_gene: .; abundance: many; j_gene: TRBJ2-1; v_gene: TRBV20-1; CDR3aa: CSLSPGRNEQFF; CDR3nt: TGCAGTTTGTCCCCGGGTCGGAATGAGCAGTTCTTC
len: 14; d_gene: TRBD2; abundance: .; j_gene: TRBJ2-5; v_gene: TRBV7-9; CDR3aa: CASSQSGGQETQYF; CDR3nt: TGTGCCAGCAGCCAATCGGGGGGGCAAGAGACCCAGTACTTC
len: 13; d_gene: TRBD1; abundance: few; j_gene: TRBJ1-4; v_gene: TRBV20-1; CDR3aa: CSARGTVNEKLFF; CDR3nt: TGCAGTGCTCGAGGGACAGTAAATGAAAAACTGTTTTTT
len: 16; d_gene: TRBD2; abundance: many; j_gene: TRBJ2-1; v_gene: TRBV28; CDR3aa: CASSLWGAGSYNEQFF; CDR3nt: TGTGCCAGCAGTTTGTGGGGAGCGGGATCCTACAATGAGCAGTTCTTC